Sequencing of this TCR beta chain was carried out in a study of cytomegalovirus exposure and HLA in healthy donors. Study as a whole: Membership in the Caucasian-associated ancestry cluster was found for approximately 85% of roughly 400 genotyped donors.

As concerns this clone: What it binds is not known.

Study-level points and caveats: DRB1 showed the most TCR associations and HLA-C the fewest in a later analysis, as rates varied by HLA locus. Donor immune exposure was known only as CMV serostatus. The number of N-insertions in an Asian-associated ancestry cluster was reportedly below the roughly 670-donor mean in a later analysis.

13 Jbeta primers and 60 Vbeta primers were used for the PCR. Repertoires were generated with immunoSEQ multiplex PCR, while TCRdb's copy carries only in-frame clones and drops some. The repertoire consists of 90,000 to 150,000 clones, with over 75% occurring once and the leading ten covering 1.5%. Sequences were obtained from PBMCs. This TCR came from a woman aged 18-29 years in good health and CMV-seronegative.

CDR3 sequence (DNA): TGCGCCAGCAGCTTGGAAAGCCCCAACTATGGCTACACCTTC. Its translation is CASSLESPNYGYTF. This chain uses TRBV5-1 with TRBJ1-2; D not resolved. This CDR3 has 14 amino acids. Looked up from germline, CDR1 is SGHRS and CDR2 is YFSETQ. V gave up 0 bases and J gave up 2 bases, with 8 bases separating them. Looking up the rest from reference TRBV5-1 and TRBJ1-2 gives the full variable domain: KAGVTQTPRYLIKTRGQQVTLSCSPISGHRSVSWYQQTPGQGLQFLFEYFSETQRNKGNFPGRFSGRQFSNSRSEMNVSTLELGDSALYLCASSLESPNYGYTFGSGTRLTVV.